This is a list of T cell receptor beta chains from one sample in a study of OX40 agonist ivuxolimab in advanced cancers. TCRdb's table, derived via immunoSEQ multiplex PCR, lists solely in-frame clones and lacks some. The data contain 45,000 to 50,000 clones, around nine tenths of them singletons. The sample consisted of CD4+ or CD8+ T cells sorted from blood, taken in a trial of the OX40 agonist ivuxolimab. The receptors stem from an adult with an advanced solid tumor such as melanoma, head and neck, liver or kidney cancer. Both conserved end residues are part of each CDR3. Fields, in order: clone size, V gene, J gene, D gene, CDR3 length, CDR3 DNA, CDR3 protein. D genes are given only for firm matches. Size is stated for part of the rows, as once, few or many counts, or as a class when the clone is expanded.

-	TRBV10-3	TRBJ2-1	TRBD2	14	TGTGCCATCAGTGAGGGACTAGCGATCAATGAGCAGTTCTTC	CAISEGLAINEQFF
-	TRBV5-1	TRBJ2-5	-	14	TGCGCCAGCAGAAAGGGTGACGTTGTAGAGACCCAGTACTTC	CASRKGDVVETQYF
-	TRBV21-1	TRBJ2-7	-	16	TGTGCCAGCAGCAACGGGGGGCCCGAGGACCCCTACGAGCAGTACTTC	CASSNGGPEDPYEQYF
-	TRBV27	TRBJ1-5	-	13	TGTGCCAGCAGTTTCACCAGAGGTCAGCCCCAGCATTTT	CASSFTRGQPQHF
-	TRBV5-1	TRBJ2-3	-	13	TGCGCCAGCAGCACGACGAGCACAGATACGCAGTATTTT	CASSTTSTDTQYF
-	TRBV19	TRBJ2-1	TRBD1	14	TGTGCCAGTAGTATCCGGGACAGGGGCGGAGAGCAGTTCTTC	CASSIRDRGGEQFF
-	TRBV7-2	TRBJ2-3	-	14	TGTGCCAGTAGGAGGGTTGGCAGCACAGATACGCAGTATTTT	CASRRVGSTDTQYF
-	TRBV30	TRBJ2-1	-	12	TGTGCCTGGAGTGATGGGGGCAGTGAGCAGTTCTTC	CAWSDGGSEQFF
-	TRBV7-2	TRBJ1-4	-	15	TGTGCCAGCAGCTTAGTGGCGGCCCGGGAGGAAAAACTGTTTTTT	CASSLVAAREEKLFF
-	TRBV5-5	TRBJ2-7	-	15	TGTGCCAGCAGCTTCTTGTGGGGCGGCTCCTACGAGCAGTACTTC	CASSFLWGGSYEQYF
few	TRBV7-2	TRBJ1-2	TRBD1	13	TGTGCCAGCAGCCCGGGACAGAACTATGGCTACACCTTC	CASSPGQNYGYTF
-	TRBV4-1	TRBJ2-5	-	15	TGCGCCAGCAGCCAAGTGGGGGACCCCCAAGAGACCCAGTACTTC	CASSQVGDPQETQYF
-	TRBV5-1	TRBJ2-7	-	15	TGCGCCAGCAGTCCTTCTTTTCTCAGCTCCTACGAGCAGTACTTC	CASSPSFLSSYEQYF
-	TRBV5-6	TRBJ2-2	-	15	TGTGCCAGCAGCTTCCTGGACACGGGGACCGGGGAGCTGTTTTTT	CASSFLDTGTGELFF
-	TRBV12-5	TRBJ1-4	TRBD1	15	TGTGCTACAGCATACGGGACAGCTCAGAATGAAAAACTGTTTTTT	CATAYGTAQNEKLFF
-	TRBV19	TRBJ1-2	-	15	TGTGCCAGTAGTATAGATTCCCTAATGAACTATGGCTACACCTTC	CASSIDSLMNYGYTF
-	TRBV7-3	TRBJ2-5	-	13	TGTGCCAGCAGCCCGGGAGCGGAAGAGACCCAGTACTTC	CASSPGAEETQYF
-	TRBV11-3	TRBJ2-5	TRBD2	18	TGTGCCAGCAGCCTTTCCTCCGGGACTAGCGGGGGACGAGAGACCCAGTACTTC	CASSLSSGTSGGRETQYF
-	TRBV6-6	TRBJ2-2	TRBD1	15	TGTGCCAGCAGTCCAGGGACAGGGGACACCGGGGAGCTGTTTTTT	CASSPGTGDTGELFF
-	TRBV7-2	TRBJ2-1	TRBD1	15	TGTGCCAGCAGCTTAGTGGGGCAGGGGGCTTATGAGCAGTTCTTC	CASSLVGQGAYEQFF
-	TRBV25-1	TRBJ2-7	TRBD2	16	TGTGCCAGCAGTGGACCGGGACTAGCTTACTCCTACGAGCAGTACTTC	CASSGPGLAYSYEQYF
-	TRBV30	TRBJ1-2	-	13	TGTGCCTGGAGTGTACAGCATAACTATGGCTACACCTTC	CAWSVQHNYGYTF